This entry lists 16 T cell receptor beta chains sequenced from one sample in a study of blood T cell repertoires in COVID-19 (TCRdb year 2020). The library was produced with the immunoSEQ multiplex PCR assay. TCRdb re-hosts the immuneACCESS table, in-frame sequences only. Its copies lack some clones; in the studies checked, an unresolved V gene accounts for under half of them, and the cause for the rest is not known. Here the sample has over 100,000 clones; 80% to 90% occur a single time. The ten largest account for 2% to 2.5% of the sample. The specimen was peripheral blood. These receptors were collected from a man aged 45-60 years with active COVID-19.

The V and J genes are TRBV4-3 and TRBJ2-7; 8 bases are a match to TRBD1. Losses at the gene ends were 0 bases for V and 5 bases for J; bases not matched to a gene: 6. This CDR3 has 15 amino acids. Germline CDR1 reads LGHNA; CDR2 reads YSLEER. CDR3 residues: CASSQDRAGGDEQYF. The CDR3 DNA is TGCGCCAGCAGCCAAGATAGGGCAGGGGGCGACGAGCAGTACTTC.

In its sample, this clone was seen a few times. The CDR3 DNA reads TGTGCCAGCTCACCACCGTGGCAGGGGAACACTGAAGCTTTCTTT. Protein product: CASSPPWQGNTEAFF. This rearrangement joins TRBV18 to TRBJ1-1, with D tentatively TRBD1 (5 bases). Trimming removed 0 bases from V and 1 base from J, with 9 bases in between. This CDR3 region has 15 residues. In germline, CDR1 is KGHSH, CDR2 LQKENI.

DNA for the CDR3: TGTGCCAGTAGTTCAGCGGGGGGGAACACCGGGGAGCTGTTTTTT. It is translated as CASSSAGGNTGELFF. V is TRBV19 and J is TRBJ2-2, with 9 bases that match TRBD2. Germline CDR1 and CDR2: LNHDA and SQIVND (reference sequence). With V trimmed by 5 bases and J by 1 base, 2 bases remained unmatched. The CDR3 loop spans 15 amino acids.

DNA of the CDR3: TGTGCCAGCAGCCAGAGGTATAGCGGGGGGCGAGAGACCCAGTACTTC. This encodes CASSQRYSGGRETQYF. The chain uses TRBV7-2 and TRBJ2-5; 10 positions match TRBD2. This CDR3 has 16 amino acids. V lost 5 bases and J lost 4; bases outside the gene matches: 10. Germline V CDR1 and CDR2: SGHTA, FQGNSA.

V gene TRBV14 combines with J gene TRBJ2-1; 7 positions match TRBD2. Per germline, CDR1 SGHDN and CDR2 FVKESK. The CDR3 is made up of 17 amino acids. V lost 4 bases, J lost 0 bases, and 9 bases stayed unmatched. The CDR3 loop reads CASSPDRGGSSYNEQFF. The CDR3 coding sequence is TGTGCCAGCAGCCCAGATAGAGGCGGGAGCTCCTACAATGAGCAGTTCTTC. Full variable domain (rest looked up from reference TRBV14 and TRBJ2-1): EAGVTQFPSHSVIEKGQTVTLRCDPISGHDNLYWYRRVMGKEIKFLLHFVKESKQDESGMPNNRFLAERTGGTYSTLKVQPAELEDSGVYFCASSPDRGGSSYNEQFFGPGTRLTVL.

This sequence joins TRBV5-1 and TRBJ2-1; perhaps TRBD2 as D (6 bases). Trimming cost V 0 bases and J 8 bases, with 12 bases left between them. This CDR3 region has 14 residues. Germline CDR1 reads SGHRS; CDR2 reads YFSETQ. CDR3 loop: CASSLVPGVDEQFF. The CDR3 DNA reads as TGCGCCAGCAGCTTGGTACCGGGAGTGGATGAGCAGTTCTTC.

The chain combines TRBV11-2 with TRBJ2-5; 8 bases agree with TRBD1. The CDR3 is made up of 15 amino acids. Germline CDR1 is SGHAT and CDR2 is FQNNGV. V shed 4 bases and J 5 bases; nucleotides not matched to a gene: 9. The CDR3 reads CASSYGQGGRETQYF. The CDR3 coding sequence is TGTGCCAGCAGCTACGGACAGGGTGGTAGGGAGACCCAGTACTTC.

This clone was seen at least ten times. V is TRBV6-5 and J is TRBJ2-7; 8 bases match TRBD1. Germline trimming cut 8 bases from V and 0 bases from J; bases unmatched to any gene: 0. CDR3 length: 12 residues. Germline CDR1 reads MNHEY; CDR2 reads SVGAGI. The CDR3 coding sequence is TGTGCCAGCGACAGGGGCTCCTACGAGCAGTACTTC. Its translation is CASDRGSYEQYF.

The chain combines TRBV19 with TRBJ2-3; 9 bases match TRBD2. J gave up 3 bases and V 9 bases, and 10 bases lay outside the gene matches. Germline loops: CDR1 LNHDA, CDR2 SQIVND (reference sequence). This CDR3 contains 15 residues. CDR3 protein: CASRSGGLQTDTQYF. The DNA of the CDR3 is TGTGCCAGCAGAAGCGGGGGGCTACAAACAGATACGCAGTATTTT.

This clone showed up just once. CDR3 in amino acids: CASSEGSLVPREYF. In nucleotides, the CDR3 is TGTGCCAGCAGTGAAGGGTCCCTAGTACCGAGGGAGTACTTC. J is TRBJ2-7 and V is TRBV6-1; TRBD2 might be the D (5 bases). Germline V lookup: CDR1 MNHNS, CDR2 SASEGT. This CDR3 region has 14 residues. V gave up 1 base and J gave up 11 bases, with 18 bases separating them.

This chain uses TRBV3-1 (or the pseudogene TRBV3-2) with TRBJ2-1; 8 bases line up with TRBD2. This CDR3 region has 12 residues. The ends lost 4 bases at V and 15 bases at J; junction bases unmatched: 8. Germline lookup yields CDR1 LGHDT and CDR2 YNNKEL (reference sequence). CDR3 in DNA: TGTGCCAGCAGCCCTCGGGGGGGACGTCGGTTCTTC. The encoded protein is CASSPRGGRRFF.

V and J are TRBV24-1 and TRBJ1-1; D uncertain. The ends were cut back, 9 bases at V and 0 bases at J, with 16 bases in the middle. Germline lookup yields CDR1 KGHDR and CDR2 SFDVKD. The CDR3 is 15 amino acids. The CDR3 is CATFGGTFMNTEAFF. The DNA for the CDR3 is TGTGCCACCTTCGGCGGAACTTTCATGAACACTGAAGCTTTCTTT.

The chain joins TRBV30 to TRBJ2-5; D may be TRBD2 (6 bases). V was cut by 0 bases and J by 9 bases, with 14 bases left in between. Germline lookup yields CDR1 GTSNPN and CDR2 SVGIG (reference sequence). This CDR3 region has 13 residues. The CDR3 bases are TGTGCCTGGAGTGTAATGGCGGGGAGTGCCCAGTACTTC. Its translation is CAWSVMAGSAQYF.

The V and J genes are TRBV5-1 and TRBJ2-7, with a tentative D call TRBD2 (6 bases). Between the trimmed V and J ends, which lost 4 bases and 3 bases, there was a span of 14 bases. This CDR3 has 14 amino acids. The germline CDR1 and CDR2 sequences are SGHRS and YFSETQ. For the CDR3, the DNA is TGCGCCAGCAGCATGGGAGGAGCCAACTACGAGCAGTACTTC. Translating gives CASSMGGANYEQYF.

DNA for the CDR3: TGTGCCAGCAGCCCGACCGACAGGGGCGTTAATCAGCCCCAGCATTTT. Its protein is CASSPTDRGVNQPQHF. This chain connects TRBV7-8 to TRBJ1-5; 8 positions match TRBD1. CDR3 length: 16 residues. Per the germline V gene, CDR1 is SGHVS and CDR2 is FQNEAQ. Losses at the gene ends were 5 bases for V and 4 bases for J; bases not matched to a gene: 10.

This clone was observed at least ten times. The J gene is TRBJ1-1, the V gene TRBV30; D is unresolved. The V and J ends lost 0 bases and 2 bases respectively, with 7 bases between them. This CDR3 comprises 13 residues. CDR1 and CDR2 from the germline V gene are GTSNPN and SVGIG (reference sequence). CDR3 residues: CAWSVAGNTEAFF. The CDR3 bases are TGTGCCTGGAGTGTTGCGGGTAACACTGAAGCTTTCTTT.